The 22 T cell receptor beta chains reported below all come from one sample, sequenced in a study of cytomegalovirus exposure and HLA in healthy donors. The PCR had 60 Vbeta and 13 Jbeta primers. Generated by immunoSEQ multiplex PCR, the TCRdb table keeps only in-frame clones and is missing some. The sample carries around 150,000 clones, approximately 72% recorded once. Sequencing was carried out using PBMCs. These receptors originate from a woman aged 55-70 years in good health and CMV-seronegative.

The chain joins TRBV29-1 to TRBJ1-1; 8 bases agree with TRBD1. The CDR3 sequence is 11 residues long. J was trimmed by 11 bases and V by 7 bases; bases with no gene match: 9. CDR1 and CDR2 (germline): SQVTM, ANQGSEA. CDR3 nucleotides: TGCAGCGCCCTTGGGGGACAGGCCGCTTTCTTT. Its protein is CSALGGQAAFF.

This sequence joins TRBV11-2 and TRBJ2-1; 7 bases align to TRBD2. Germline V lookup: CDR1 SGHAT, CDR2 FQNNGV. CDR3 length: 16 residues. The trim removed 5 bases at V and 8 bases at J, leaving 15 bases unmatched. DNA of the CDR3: TGTGCCAGCAGCCCTTATCTAGCGGACTTAGGGGATGAGCAGTTCTTC. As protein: CASSPYLADLGDEQFF.

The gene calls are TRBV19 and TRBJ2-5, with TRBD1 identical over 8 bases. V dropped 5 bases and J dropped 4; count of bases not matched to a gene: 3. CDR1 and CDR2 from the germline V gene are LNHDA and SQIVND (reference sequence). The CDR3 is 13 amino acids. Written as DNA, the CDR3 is TGTGCCAGTAGTCTAACAGGGGGAGAGACCCAGTACTTC. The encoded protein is CASSLTGGETQYF.

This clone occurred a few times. The CDR3 is CASSLVSGEVRNEQFF. DNA of the CDR3: TGCGCCAGCAGCTTGGTTAGCGGGGAAGTAAGGAATGAGCAGTTCTTC. This chain uses TRBV5-1 with TRBJ2-1; 8 bases agree with TRBD2. This CDR3 region has 16 residues. Unmatched junction bases numbered 9, after V lost 0 bases and J lost 7 bases. Germline CDR1 reads SGHRS; CDR2 reads YFSETQ.

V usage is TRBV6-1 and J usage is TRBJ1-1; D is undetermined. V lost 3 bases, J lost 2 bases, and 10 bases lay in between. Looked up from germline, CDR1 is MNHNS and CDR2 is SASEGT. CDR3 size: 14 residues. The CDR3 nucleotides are TGTGCCAGCAGTGAGGTTCCGGGAAACACTGAAGCTTTCTTT. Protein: CASSEVPGNTEAFF.

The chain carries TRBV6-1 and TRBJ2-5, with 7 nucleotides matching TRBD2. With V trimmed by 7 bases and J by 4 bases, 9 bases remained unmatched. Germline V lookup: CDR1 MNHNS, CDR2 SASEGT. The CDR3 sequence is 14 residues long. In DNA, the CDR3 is TGTGCCAGCACCTTCGGACTAGTCCGAGAGACCCAGTACTTC. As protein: CASTFGLVRETQYF.

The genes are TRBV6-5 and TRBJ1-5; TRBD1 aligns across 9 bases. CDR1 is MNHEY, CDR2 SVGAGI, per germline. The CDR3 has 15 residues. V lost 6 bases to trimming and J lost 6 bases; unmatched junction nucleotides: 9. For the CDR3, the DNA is TGTGCCAGCAGACCGACAGGGGGGTTTTCTCAGCCCCAGCATTTT. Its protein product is CASRPTGGFSQPQHF.

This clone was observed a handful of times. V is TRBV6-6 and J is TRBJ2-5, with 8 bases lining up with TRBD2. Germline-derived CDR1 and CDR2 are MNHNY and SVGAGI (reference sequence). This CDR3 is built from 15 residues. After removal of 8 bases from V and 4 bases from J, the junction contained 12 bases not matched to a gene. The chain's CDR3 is CASGKSAGVGETQYF. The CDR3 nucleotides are TGTGCCAGCGGGAAGTCAGCGGGGGTGGGAGAGACCCAGTACTTC.

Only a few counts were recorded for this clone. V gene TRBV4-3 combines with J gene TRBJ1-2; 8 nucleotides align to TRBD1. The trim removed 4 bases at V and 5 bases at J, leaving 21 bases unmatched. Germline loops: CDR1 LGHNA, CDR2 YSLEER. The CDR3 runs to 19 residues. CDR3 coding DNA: TGCGCCAGCAGCCGCAACGATTGGGCAGGGGGCCCCCAGAGGTATGGCTACACCTTC. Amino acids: CASSRNDWAGGPQRYGYTF.

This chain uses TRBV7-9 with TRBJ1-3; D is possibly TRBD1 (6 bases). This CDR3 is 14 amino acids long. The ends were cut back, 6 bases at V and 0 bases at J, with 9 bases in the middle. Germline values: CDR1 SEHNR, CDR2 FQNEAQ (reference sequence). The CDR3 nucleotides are TGTGCCAGCAGTTTGGACAGCTCTGGAAACACCATATATTTT. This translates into CASSLDSSGNTIYF.

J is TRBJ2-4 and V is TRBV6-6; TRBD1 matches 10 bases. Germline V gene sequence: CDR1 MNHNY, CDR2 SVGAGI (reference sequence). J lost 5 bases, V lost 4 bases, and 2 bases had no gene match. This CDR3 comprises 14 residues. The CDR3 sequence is CASSSGTGENIQYF. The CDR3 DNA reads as TGTGCCAGCAGTTCCGGGACAGGGGAAAACATTCAGTACTTC.

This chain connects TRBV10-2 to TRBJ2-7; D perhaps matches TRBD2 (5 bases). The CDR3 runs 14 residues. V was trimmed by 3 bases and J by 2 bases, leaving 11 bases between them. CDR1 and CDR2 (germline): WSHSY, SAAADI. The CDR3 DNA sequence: TGCGCCAGCAGTGATATTTCCGGGACCTACGAGCAGTACTTC. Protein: CASSDISGTYEQYF.

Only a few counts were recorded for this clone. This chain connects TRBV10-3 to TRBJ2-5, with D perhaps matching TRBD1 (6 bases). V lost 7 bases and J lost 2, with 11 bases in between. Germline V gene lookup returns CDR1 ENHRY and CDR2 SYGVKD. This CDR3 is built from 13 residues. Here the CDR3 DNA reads TGTGCCATCAATGCAGGGGTACAAGAGACCCAGTACTTC. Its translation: CAINAGVQETQYF.

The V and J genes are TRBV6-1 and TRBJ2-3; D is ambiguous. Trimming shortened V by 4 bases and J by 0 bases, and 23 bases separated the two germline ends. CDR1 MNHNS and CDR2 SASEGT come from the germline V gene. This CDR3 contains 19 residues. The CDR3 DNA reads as TGTGCCAGCAGTGCCCGACCCCCGACAACCTACGCTAGCACAGATACGCAGTATTTT. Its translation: CASSARPPTTYASTDTQYF.

CDR3 nucleotides: TGTGCCAGCAGCTTAGAGACAGAAGAGCAGTACTTC. The encoded protein is CASSLETEEQYF. The chain has TRBV7-8 and TRBJ2-7; the D gene is possibly TRBD1 (5 bases). The germline CDR1 and CDR2 sequences are SGHVS and FQNEAQ. The germline V and J ends were trimmed by 1 base and 7 bases, with 8 bases remaining between them. CDR3 length: 12 amino acids.

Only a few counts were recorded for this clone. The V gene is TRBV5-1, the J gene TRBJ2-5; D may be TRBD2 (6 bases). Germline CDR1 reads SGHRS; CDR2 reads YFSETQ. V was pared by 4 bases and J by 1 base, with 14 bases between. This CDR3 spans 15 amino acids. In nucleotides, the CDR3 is TGCGCCAGCAGCCCCGGGACTGGGGGCCAAGAGACCCAGTACTTC. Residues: CASSPGTGGQETQYF.

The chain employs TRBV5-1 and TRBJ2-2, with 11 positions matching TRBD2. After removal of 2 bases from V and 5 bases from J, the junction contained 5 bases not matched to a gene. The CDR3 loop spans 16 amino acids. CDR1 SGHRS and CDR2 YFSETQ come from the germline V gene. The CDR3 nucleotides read TGCGCCAGCAGCTTCACTAGCGGGGGTTTGACCGGGGAGCTGTTTTTT. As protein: CASSFTSGGLTGELFF.

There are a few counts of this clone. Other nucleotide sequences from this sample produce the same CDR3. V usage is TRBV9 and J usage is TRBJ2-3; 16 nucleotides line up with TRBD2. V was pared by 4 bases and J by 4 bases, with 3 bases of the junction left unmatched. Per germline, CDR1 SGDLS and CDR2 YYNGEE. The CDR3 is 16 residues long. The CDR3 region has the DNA TGTGCCAGCAGCCCAGGGACTAGCGGGGGGGCAGATACGCAGTATTTT. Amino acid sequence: CASSPGTSGGADTQYF. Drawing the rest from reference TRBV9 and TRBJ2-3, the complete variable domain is DSGVTQTPKHLITATGQRVTLRCSPRSGDLSVYWYQQSLDQGLQFLIQYYNGEERAKGNILERFSAQQFPDLHSELNLSSLELGDSALYFCASSPGTSGGADTQYFGPGTRLTVL.

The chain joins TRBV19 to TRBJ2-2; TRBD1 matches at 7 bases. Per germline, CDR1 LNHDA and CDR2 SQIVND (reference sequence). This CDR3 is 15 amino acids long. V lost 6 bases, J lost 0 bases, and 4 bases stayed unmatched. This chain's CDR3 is CASRQGTANTGELFF. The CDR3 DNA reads TGTGCCAGTAGACAAGGGACAGCGAACACCGGGGAGCTGTTTTTT.

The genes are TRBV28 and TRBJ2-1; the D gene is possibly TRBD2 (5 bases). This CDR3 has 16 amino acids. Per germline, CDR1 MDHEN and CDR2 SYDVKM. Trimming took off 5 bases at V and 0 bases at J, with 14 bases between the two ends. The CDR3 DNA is TGTGCCAGCAGTCCCTCCCCGGGGAGCTCCTACAATGAGCAGTTCTTC. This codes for CASSPSPGSSYNEQFF. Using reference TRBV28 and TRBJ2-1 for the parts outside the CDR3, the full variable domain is DVKVTQSSRYLVKRTGEKVFLECVQDMDHENMFWYRQDPGLGLRLIYFSYDVKMKEKGDIPEGYSVSREKKERFSLILESASTNQTSMYLCASSPSPGSSYNEQFFGPGTRLTVL.

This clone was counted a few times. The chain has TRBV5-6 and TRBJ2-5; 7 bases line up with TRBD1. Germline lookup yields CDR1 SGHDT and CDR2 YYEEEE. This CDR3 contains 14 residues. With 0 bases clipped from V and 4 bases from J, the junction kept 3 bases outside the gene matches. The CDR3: CASSLGQGAETQYF. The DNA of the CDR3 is TGTGCCAGCAGCTTGGGACAGGGAGCAGAGACCCAGTACTTC.

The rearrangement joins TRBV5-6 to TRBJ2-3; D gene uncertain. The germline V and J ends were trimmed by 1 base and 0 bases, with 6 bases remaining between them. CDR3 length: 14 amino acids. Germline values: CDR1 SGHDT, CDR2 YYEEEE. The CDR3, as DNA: TGTGCCAGCAGCTTGTACGGGAGCACAGATACGCAGTATTTT. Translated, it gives CASSLYGSTDTQYF.